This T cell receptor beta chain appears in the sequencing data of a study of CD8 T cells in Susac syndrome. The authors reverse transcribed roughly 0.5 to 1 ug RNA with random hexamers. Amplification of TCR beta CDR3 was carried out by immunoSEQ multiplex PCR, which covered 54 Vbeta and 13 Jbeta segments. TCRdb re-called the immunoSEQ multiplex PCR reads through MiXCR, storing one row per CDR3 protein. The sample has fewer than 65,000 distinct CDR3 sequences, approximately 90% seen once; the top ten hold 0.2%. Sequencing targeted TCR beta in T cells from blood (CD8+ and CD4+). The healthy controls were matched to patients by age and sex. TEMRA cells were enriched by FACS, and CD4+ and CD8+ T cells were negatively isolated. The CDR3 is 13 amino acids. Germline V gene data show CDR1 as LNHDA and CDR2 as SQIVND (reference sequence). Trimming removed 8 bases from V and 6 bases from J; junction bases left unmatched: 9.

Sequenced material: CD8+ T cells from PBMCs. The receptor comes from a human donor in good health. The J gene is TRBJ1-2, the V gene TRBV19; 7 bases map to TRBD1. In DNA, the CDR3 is TGTGCCAGTGGCGGGACAGCCGATAATGGCTACACCTTC. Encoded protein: CASGGTADNGYTF.